This T cell receptor beta chain was captured by sequencing in a study of shared clonotypes between healthy human individuals (dated by TCRdb to the early 2020s). Broadly, across the study: The cohort included three men and two women between 18 and 49 years of age. For each donor, three plates each were used for CD4 naive and CD4 memory, two plates were used for CD8 naive, and one plate was used for CD8 memory. Blood TCR repertoires of about 5 healthy adults were deeply sequenced to estimate repertoire size and the extent of clonotype sharing between individuals. To increase sequencing depth and limit assay-specific biases, different laboratories used diverse techniques to prepare libraries and sequence TCR repertoires. Between about 0.85 and 8.9 billion PBMCs per donor were obtained by leukapheresis. Results and caveats for the whole study, not just this receptor: Larger estimated clonotype richness was generally found for naive subsets than for memory subsets. Based on pairwise subsampling, the degree of clonotype sharing among donors was expected to be affected by sequencing depth. Only blood was sampled, and tissue TCR repertoires likely differ from those in blood. Sharing across a handful of donors was observed for around 5% of naive CD4, about 4% of naive CD8, about 2.3% of memory CD4, and around 0.42% of memory CD8 clonotypes. The genetic and exposure-history diversity represented was limited by the small number of donors. Clonotypes shared by all four sorted-subset donors showed higher generation probabilities than non-shared clonotypes. Even with the large sequencing depth, rarefaction of the sorted-subset datasets indicated that sequencing was incomplete.

The donors were healthy, HIV-negative adults with no recently reported acute infections or vaccinations. All donors were Caucasian adults living in Nashville, Tennessee, USA. Magnetic negative selection was used to enrich CD4+ T cells, after which naive cells were positively selected on CD45RA and the negative fraction became the memory subset. Blood was collected by leukapheresis, and PBMCs were isolated by Ficoll-Histopaque density gradient centrifugation and then cryopreserved in liquid nitrogen vapor phase. Analytical flow cytometry was used to check the purity and quantity of each magnetically sorted T cell population. From each sorted fraction, genomic DNA was isolated and quantified by UV absorbance on a Nanodrop 2000c. Using the deep immunoSEQ assay, TCR CDR3 regions were amplified from genomic DNA by multiplex PCR. Extracted genomic DNA from each cell subset was spread evenly across all wells of several immunoSEQ 96-well plates, with each plate serving as a replicate. For sorted subsets, each replicate PCR was loaded with roughly 190 ng genomic DNA, equivalent to 30,000 or so T cell genomes. Purified libraries were measured with a Qubit 3.0 fluorometer, size-checked on a Bioanalyzer 2100, and measured again with the KAPA Library Quantification kit. Every immunoSEQ 96-well plate was sequenced on a separate single-read 150-cycle Illumina NextSeq 550 flow cell. From the authors' description of their analysis: Because the immunoSEQ output included only junctional sequences and no quality scores, the filtering could not be the same as the filtering used for full-length reads. Sequences were annotated with PyIR, a Python wrapper for IgBLAST v1.9, and V/J genes and CDR3 were assigned using IMGT germline references. Reads were removed for weak V/J assignments (E-value above 1e-6), missing CDR3, stop codons, out-of-frame junctions, or ambiguous translated residues. A V3J clonotype was defined by an identical inferred V gene, J gene, and CDR3 amino acid sequence. The percentage overlap between two repertoires was calculated by dividing the number of shared unique clonotypes by the size of the smaller repertoire. Three approaches were used to assess repertoire richness: RTK rarefaction, the Chao1 estimator, and Recon v2.1 estimates of unobserved clonotypes. Generation probabilities were computed with OLGA for all TCRbeta clonotypes obtained by the gDNA method from several donors. TCRdb re-hosts the immuneACCESS table, in-frame sequences only. Its copies lack some clones; in the studies checked, an unresolved V gene accounts for under half of them, and the cause for the rest is not known. V, J and clone size are taken as reported in that table, and D and trimming were inferred from the DNA itself. Across this sample there are approximately 2.3 million clones, with approximately 93% seen only once. Roughly 0.36% of the sample is taken by the ten largest.

A remark on this clone: Its antigen is still unknown. No base-level quality is on record; no much larger clone is a single base apart. The sample contains more than one DNA sequence encoding this CDR3.

Its CDR3 holds 15 amino acids, cysteine through phenylalanine. Of all the DNA, just the CDR3 is kept, 45 bases in frame from base 1. Germline trimming: 4 bases from V, 2 bases from J; junction bases outside gene matches: 2. CDR1 is given as MNHNS and CDR2 as SASEGT, both from the germline V gene. The sequence links TRBV6-1 to TRBJ2-2, with 9 bases in between that match TRBD1. The clonotype comes from a young man in good health. Some clones in this sample may be carry-over from other donors' samples. Sequencing was carried out using naive CD4+ T cells from PBMCs. The cell subset or site label, read with the paper, signifies: CD45RA+ positively selected. The CDR3 reads as follows: CASSGTGANTGELFF. The nucleotide sequence reads TGTGCCAGCAGTGGGACAGGGGCTAACACCGGGGAGCTGTTTTTT.